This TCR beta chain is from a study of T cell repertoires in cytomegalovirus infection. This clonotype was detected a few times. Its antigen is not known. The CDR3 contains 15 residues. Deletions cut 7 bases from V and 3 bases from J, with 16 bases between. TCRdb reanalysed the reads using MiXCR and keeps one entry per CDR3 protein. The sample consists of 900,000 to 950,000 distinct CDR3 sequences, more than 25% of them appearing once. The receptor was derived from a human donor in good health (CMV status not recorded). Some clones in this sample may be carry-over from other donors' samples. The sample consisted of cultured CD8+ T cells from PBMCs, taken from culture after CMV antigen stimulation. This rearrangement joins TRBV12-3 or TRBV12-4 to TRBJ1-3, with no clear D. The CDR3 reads CASTSIGLSGNTIYF. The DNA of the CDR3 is TGTGCCAGCACCTCGATCGGACTGAGTGGAAACACCATATATTTT.